The 3 T cell receptor beta chains in this list originate from one sample, sequenced in a study of T cells in Graves' hyperthyroidism and ophthalmopathy. Amplification targeted TCR beta CDR3 regions from RNA transcripts. When the TCR CDR3 underwent first-round RT-PCR, the HTBI primer set was used. TCRdb processed the multiplex PCR reads anew with MiXCR; each CDR3 protein has one entry. The data hold 690,000 or so distinct CDR3 sequences, with under 20% observed a single time. What was sequenced was blood. The source of these receptors is a woman in her 50s with Graves' hyperthyroidism that later progressed to Graves' ophthalmopathy.

V is TRBV12-3 or TRBV12-4 and J is TRBJ2-7; D gene uncertain. V lost 3 bases, J lost 4 bases, and 7 bases lay in between. The CDR3 sequence is 12 residues long. In nucleotides, the CDR3 is TGTGCCAGCAGTTTTGGATTATACGAGCAGTACTTC. It codes for CASSFGLYEQYF.

The gene calls are TRBV6-5 and TRBJ1-4, with D hard to call. Deletions cut 2 bases from V and 7 bases from J, with 17 bases between. Germline lookup yields CDR1 MNHEY and CDR2 SVGAGI. The CDR3 covers 16 residues. CDR3 residues: CASSYLTTDGIEKLFF. The DNA for the CDR3 is TGTGCCAGCAGTTACCTTACAACGGATGGAATTGAAAAACTGTTTTTT.

This clonotype has more than one count but fewer than ten. The J gene is TRBJ2-1, the V gene TRBV12-3 or TRBV12-4; the match to TRBD1 covers 7 bases. The junction had 3 bases not matched to a gene; V was cut back by 2 bases and J by 5 bases. The CDR3 covers 14 residues. DNA for the CDR3: TGTGCCAGCAGTTTAAGGGGGCATCACAATGAGCAGTTCTTC. Translation gives CASSLRGHHNEQFF.